The clone carrying this T cell receptor beta chain was counted at least ten times. Antigen unknown. Preparation of the TCRbeta library was carried out with unique molecular identifiers. Each CDR3 protein gets one entry after TCRdb re-called the PCR reads with MiXCR. This repertoire shows about 830,000 distinct CDR3 sequences, about 16% found once; its top ten account for approximately 5%. This sample was taken from a study of T-cell reconstitution after alpha-beta-depleted transplantation in children. Study-wide findings and caveats: Most T-cell counts and diversity one year after the transplant came from T cells that were newly produced. Recipient T cells and thymic progenitors that survived gave rise to the high TCRbeta diversity observed at day 60 in some patients.

The receptor was derived from a male patient between 5 and 17 years old who had a stem cell transplant for acute lymphoblastic leukemia, so the T cells may come from the graft donor. The sequences come from PBMCs, mostly from graft donor cells, collected 360 days after TCRalphabeta/CD19-depleted stem cell transplant.

CDR3 bases: TGTGCCAGCAGTTTAAGGAGTCCCAGAGGGGTGTACTTC. Its protein product is CASSLRSPRGVYF. This chain links TRBV28 with TRBJ2-5; D tentatively fits TRBD1 or TRBD2 (5 bases each). V was pared by 2 bases and J by 13 bases, with 17 bases between. Germline CDR1 reads MDHEN; CDR2 reads SYDVKM. The CDR3 covers 13 residues.